The present TCR beta chain was sequenced within a study of PD-1 blockade in mismatch repair-deficient tumors. Generated by immunoSEQ multiplex PCR, the TCRdb table keeps only in-frame clones and is missing some. The sample holds tens of thousands of clones, 81% seen once. This clone has only a few counts. Every patient had mismatch repair deficiency by PCR or immunohistochemistry. Trimming stripped 4 bases from V and 2 bases from J, with 16 bases between. Germline CDR1 reads SGDLS; CDR2 reads YYNGEE. This CDR3 spans 15 amino acids. This receptor was identified in an adult with mismatch repair-deficient cancer. The source material was peripheral blood, sampled 12 weeks after starting pembrolizumab. The chain couples TRBV9 to TRBJ2-7, with D possibly TRBD2 on 6 matching bases. The CDR3 protein is CASSSGGSATYEQYF. The CDR3 DNA sequence: TGTGCCAGCAGCTCCGGGGGTAGCGCCACCTACGAGCAGTACTTC.